These 14 T cell receptor beta chains were sequenced from one sample in a study of OX40 agonist ivuxolimab in advanced cancers. The repertoire was sequenced with immunoSEQ multiplex PCR; TCRdb's copy has only in-frame clones and lacks some. The sample carries 15,000 to 20,000 clones, approximately 85% recorded once. The source material was CD4+ or CD8+ T cells sorted from blood, sampled in a trial of the OX40 agonist ivuxolimab. The receptor source for this set is an adult with an advanced solid tumor such as melanoma, head and neck, liver or kidney cancer.

The V and J genes are TRBV23-1 and TRBJ1-1; TRBD1 matches at 9 bases. TRBV23-1 is an ORF, with its function uncertain. V dropped 6 bases and J dropped 5; count of bases not matched to a gene: 10. This CDR3 comprises 15 residues. The DNA of the CDR3 is TGCGCCAGCAGCCCTGGACAGGGGAAAGAAACTGAAGCTTTCTTT. Translating it yields CASSPGQGKETEAFF.

This chain joins TRBV19 and TRBJ1-5; D possibly corresponds to TRBD1 (5 bases). The CDR3 runs to 20 residues. Per the germline V gene, CDR1 is LNHDA and CDR2 is SQIVND (reference sequence). With 1 base removed from V and 0 bases from J, the gap between germline ends came to 22 bases. DNA for the CDR3: TGTGCCAGTAGTATAGTCGCCTTTTTTGGGGGGGTTTATAGCAATCAGCCCCAGCATTTT. This translates into CASSIVAFFGGVYSNQPQHF.

This sequence joins TRBV2 and TRBJ1-1, with D possibly matching TRBD1 (5 bases). V was shortened by 9 bases and J by 1 base, with 15 bases between the two germline ends. This CDR3 contains 14 residues. Per germline, CDR1 SNHLY and CDR2 FYNNEI. CDR3 in amino acids: CASSSGTANTEAFF. CDR3 sequence (DNA): TGTGCCAGTTCTTCCGGGACGGCGAACACTGAAGCTTTCTTT.

The chain links TRBV18 to TRBJ1-1, with a weak D call TRBD1 (6 bases). The CDR3 length is 13 residues. V gave up 6 bases and J gave up 1 base, with 9 bases separating them. Looked up from germline, CDR1 is KGHSH and CDR2 is LQKENI. The CDR3 DNA follows: TGTGCCAGCTCCCAGGGGCCGAACACTGAAGCTTTCTTT. Translation: CASSQGPNTEAFF.

This clone was counted a single time. V gene TRBV6-5 combines with J gene TRBJ1-5; no definite D call. Trimming took 2 bases from V and 2 from J, leaving 4 bases between them. This CDR3 contains 13 residues. Germline V gene sequence: CDR1 MNHEY, CDR2 SVGAGI. The CDR3 protein is CASSYGRNQPQHF. CDR3 DNA: TGTGCCAGCAGTTACGGGCGCAATCAGCCCCAGCATTTT.

J is TRBJ1-1 and V is TRBV11-2; D is unresolved. Germline V gene lookup returns CDR1 SGHAT and CDR2 FQNNGV. Trimming took off 1 base at V and 6 bases at J, with 12 bases between the two ends. The CDR3 spans 14 residues. This CDR3 is CASSLVTGGAEAFF. The CDR3 DNA sequence: TGTGCCAGCAGCTTAGTGACGGGAGGAGCTGAAGCTTTCTTT.

The chain carries TRBV6-5 and TRBJ1-4; 7 bases are shared with TRBD1. The CDR3 spans 15 residues. Per the germline V gene, CDR1 is MNHEY and CDR2 is SVGAGI. V lost 6 bases and J lost 7; bases outside the gene matches: 11. CDR3 sequence (DNA): TGTGCCAGCAGAAAAGGACAGGCGTCAATTGAAAAACTGTTTTTT. It encodes CASRKGQASIEKLFF.

This clone has just a few counts. The chain uses TRBV2 and TRBJ1-2; D is unclear. Germline CDR1 SNHLY, CDR2 FYNNEI. V shed 1 base and J shed 1 base, with 10 bases lying between them. CDR3 size: 15 residues. The CDR3 DNA reads TGTGCCAGCAGTGAAGGTTACGGCAATAACTATGGCTACACCTTC. Translated: CASSEGYGNNYGYTF. The variable domain in full, completed from reference TRBV2 and TRBJ1-2, reads EPEVTQTPSHQVTQMGQEVILRCVPISNHLYFYWYRQILGQKVEFLVSFYNNEISEKSEIFDDQFSVERPDGSNFTLKIRSTKLEDSAMYFCASSEGYGNNYGYTFGSGTRLTVV.

CDR3 bases: TGTGCCAGCAGCCGACAGGGGTCCCACGTCACCGGGGAGCTGTTTTTT. Its protein is CASSRQGSHVTGELFF. This chain joins TRBV9 and TRBJ2-2; 8 nucleotides line up with TRBD1. Per germline, CDR1 SGDLS and CDR2 YYNGEE. The CDR3 extends over 16 amino acids. The J segment lost 4 bases and the V segment lost 4 bases, leaving 9 bases of the junction unmatched.

The CDR3 coding sequence is TGTGCCAGCAGTCAAGGCAGATTTGTCTATGGCTACACCTTC. The encoded protein is CASSQGRFVYGYTF. J is TRBJ1-2 and V is TRBV7-8; D unclear. Trimming took off 6 bases at V and 4 bases at J, with 15 bases between the two ends. Germline CDR1 reads SGHVS; CDR2 reads FQNEAQ. This CDR3 is built from 14 residues.

The gene calls are TRBV5-4 and TRBJ1-6; D unresolved. V gave up 3 bases and J gave up 0 bases, with 10 bases separating them. The CDR3 is made up of 16 amino acids. Per the germline V gene, CDR1 is SGHNT and CDR2 is YYREEE (reference sequence). The CDR3 region is CASSSQRGSYNSPLHF. CDR3 sequence (DNA): TGTGCCAGCAGCTCCCAACGGGGCTCCTATAATTCACCCCTCCACTTT. Together with reference TRBV5-4 and TRBJ1-6, the CDR3 gives the full variable domain: ETGVTQSPTHLIKTRGQQVTLRCSSQSGHNTVSWYQQALGQGPQFIFQYYREEENGRGNFPPRFSGLQFPNYSSELNVNALELDDSALYLCASSSQRGSYNSPLHFGNGTRLTVT.

This clone has only a few counts. V is TRBV21-1 and J is TRBJ1-2. TRBV21-1 is classified as a pseudogene. The CDR3 runs 14 residues. The CDR3 DNA follows: TGTGCCAGCAGCATCCGGGCCTTTAACTATGGCTACACCTTC. The encoded protein is CASSIRAFNYGYTF.

The rearrangement joins TRBV5-4 to TRBJ1-2; no reliable D call. Trimming stripped 1 base from V and 4 bases from J, with 8 bases between. The germline CDR1 and CDR2 sequences are SGHNT and YYREEE (reference sequence). This CDR3 contains 13 residues. The CDR3 region has the DNA TGTGCCAGCAGCTTGCGGCAGACCTATGGCTACACCTTC. It specifies CASSLRQTYGYTF.

The chain combines TRBV4-1 with TRBJ2-1, with 9 bases fitting TRBD2. This CDR3 is built from 14 residues. Trimming took 4 bases from V and 4 from J; bases not matched to a gene: 2. Per germline, CDR1 MGHRA and CDR2 YSYEKL. CDR3: CASSRLAGYNEQFF. The CDR3, as DNA: TGCGCCAGCAGCCGTCTAGCGGGGTACAATGAGCAGTTCTTC.